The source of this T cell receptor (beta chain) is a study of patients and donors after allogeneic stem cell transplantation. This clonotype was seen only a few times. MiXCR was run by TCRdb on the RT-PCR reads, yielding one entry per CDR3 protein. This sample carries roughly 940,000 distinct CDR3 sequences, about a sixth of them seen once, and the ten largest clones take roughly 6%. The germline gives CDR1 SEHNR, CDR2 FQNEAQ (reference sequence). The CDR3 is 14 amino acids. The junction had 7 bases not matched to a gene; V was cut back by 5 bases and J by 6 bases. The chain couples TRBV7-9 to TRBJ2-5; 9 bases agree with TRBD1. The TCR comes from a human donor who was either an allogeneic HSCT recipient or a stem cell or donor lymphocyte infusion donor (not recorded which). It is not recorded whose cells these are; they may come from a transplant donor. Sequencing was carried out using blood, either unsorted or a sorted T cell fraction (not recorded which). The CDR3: CASSPGTGTKTQYF. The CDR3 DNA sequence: TGTGCCAGCAGCCCCGGGACAGGGACAAAGACCCAGTACTTC.